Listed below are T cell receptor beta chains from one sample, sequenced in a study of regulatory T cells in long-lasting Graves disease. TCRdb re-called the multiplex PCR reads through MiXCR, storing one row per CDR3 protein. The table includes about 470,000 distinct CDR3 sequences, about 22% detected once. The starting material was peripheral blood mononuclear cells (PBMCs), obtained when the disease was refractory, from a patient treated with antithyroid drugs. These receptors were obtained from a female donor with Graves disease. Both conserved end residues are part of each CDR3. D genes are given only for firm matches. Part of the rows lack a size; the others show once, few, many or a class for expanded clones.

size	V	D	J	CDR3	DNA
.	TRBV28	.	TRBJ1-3	CASSLIKGSSGNTIYF	TGTGCCAGCAGTTTGATTAAGGGCTCCTCTGGAAACACCATATATTTT
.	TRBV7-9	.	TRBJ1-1	CVSSLGDRNTEAFF	TGTGTCAGCAGCTTAGGTGACAGGAACACTGAAGCTTTCTTT
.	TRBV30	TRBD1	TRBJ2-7	CAWSKGGTGDEQYF	TGTGCCTGGAGCAAAGGGGGGACAGGGGACGAGCAGTACTTC
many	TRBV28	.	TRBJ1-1	CASSFSSGANTEAFF	TGTGCCAGCAGTTTTAGCTCAGGGGCGAACACTGAAGCTTTCTTT
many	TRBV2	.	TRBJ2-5	CASSEVGGGGETQYF	TGTGCCAGCAGTGAAGTGGGAGGCGGAGGGGAGACCCAGTACTTC
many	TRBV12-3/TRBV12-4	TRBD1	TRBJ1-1	CASNHTGGTEAFF	TGTGCCAGCAATCACACAGGGGGCACTGAAGCTTTCTTT
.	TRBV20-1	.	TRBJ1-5	CSARVDSNQPQHF	TGCAGTGCTAGGGTCGATAGCAATCAGCCCCAGCATTTT
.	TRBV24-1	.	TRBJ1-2	CATSKAGGENGYTF	TGTGCCACCAGTAAGGCAGGCGGAGAAAATGGCTACACCTTC
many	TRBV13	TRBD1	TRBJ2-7	CASSLGQPDYEQYF	TGTGCCAGCAGTTTGGGACAGCCTGACTACGAGCAGTACTTC
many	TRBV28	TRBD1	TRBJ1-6	CASSSPIPTGEDNSPLHF	TGTGCCAGCAGTTCCCCAATCCCGACAGGGGAGGATAATTCACCCCTCCACTTT
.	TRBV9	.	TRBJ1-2	CASSQDAFRQFTF	TGTGCCAGCAGCCAGGACGCATTCAGGCAATTCACCTTC
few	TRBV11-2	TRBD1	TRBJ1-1	CASSEPGQGISNTEAFF	TGTGCCAGCAGCGAGCCGGGACAGGGAATATCCAACACTGAAGCTTTCTTT
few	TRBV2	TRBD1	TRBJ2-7	CATLGTGIISEQYF	TGTGCCACCTTGGGGACAGGGATCATCAGCGAGCAGTACTTC
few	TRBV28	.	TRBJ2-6	CASSSIKDGRSSGANVLTF	TGTGCCAGCAGTTCGATAAAGGACGGACGAAGCTCTGGGGCCAACGTCCTGACTTTC
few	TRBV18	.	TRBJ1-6	CASSPSDTGELAF	TGTGCCAGCTCACCATCGGACACCGGAGAGTTAGCCTTT
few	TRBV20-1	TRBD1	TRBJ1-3	CSAGTGLSGNTIYF	TGCAGTGCTGGGACAGGGCTCTCTGGAAACACCATATATTTT
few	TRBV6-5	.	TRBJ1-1	CASSYSGSHLSTEAFF	TGTGCCAGCAGTTACTCAGGATCACACCTGAGCACTGAAGCTTTCTTT
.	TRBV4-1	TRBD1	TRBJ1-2	CASSPRDRENYGYTF	TGCGCCAGCAGCCCCCGGGACAGGGAGAACTATGGCTACACCTTC
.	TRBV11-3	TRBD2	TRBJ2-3	CASSLEDSAGEKVTQYF	TGTGCCAGCAGCTTAGAAGACTCGGCGGGAGAGAAGGTTACGCAGTATTTT
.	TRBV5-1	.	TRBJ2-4	CASSPQKTSDENIQYF	TGCGCCAGCAGCCCGCAGAAGACCAGCGACGAAAACATTCAGTACTTC
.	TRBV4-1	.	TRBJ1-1	CASSPEGRGHTEAFF	TGCGCCAGCAGCCCTGAAGGTCGGGGGCACACTGAAGCTTTCTTT
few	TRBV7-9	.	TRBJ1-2	CASSFPRMDYGYTF	TGTGCCAGCAGCTTTCCCCGCATGGACTATGGCTACACCTTC
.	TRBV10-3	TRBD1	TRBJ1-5	CAISADRTGNQPQHF	TGTGCCATCAGTGCCGATCGGACAGGAAACCAGCCCCAGCATTTT
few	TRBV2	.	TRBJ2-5	CASSGDIGETQYF	TGTGCCAGCAGTGGCGACATTGGAGAGACCCAGTACTTC
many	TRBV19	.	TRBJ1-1	CASSIVGSEAFF	TGTGCCAGTAGTATAGTAGGGAGTGAAGCTTTCTTT